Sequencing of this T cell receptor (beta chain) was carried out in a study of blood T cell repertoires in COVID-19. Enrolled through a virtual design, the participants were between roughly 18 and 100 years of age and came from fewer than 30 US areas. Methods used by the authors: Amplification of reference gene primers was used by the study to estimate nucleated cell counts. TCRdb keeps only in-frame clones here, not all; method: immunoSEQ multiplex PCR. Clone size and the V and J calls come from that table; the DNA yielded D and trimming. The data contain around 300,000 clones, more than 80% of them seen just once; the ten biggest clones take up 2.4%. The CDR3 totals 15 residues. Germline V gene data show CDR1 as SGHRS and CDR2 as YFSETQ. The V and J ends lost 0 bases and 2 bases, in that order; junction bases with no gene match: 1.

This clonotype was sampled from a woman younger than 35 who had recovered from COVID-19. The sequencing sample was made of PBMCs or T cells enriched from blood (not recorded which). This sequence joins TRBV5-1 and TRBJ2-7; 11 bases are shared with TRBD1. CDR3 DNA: TGCGCCAGCAGCTTGGGGACAGGGGGCACCTACGAGCAGTACTTC. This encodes CASSLGTGGTYEQYF.